This T cell receptor (beta chain) was captured in a study of blood T cells in healthy people across ages. Each sample had at least 7 million PBMCs isolated. Combining a sample-barcoded 5' primer with a J-beta primer mix, a second PCR ran for about 7 to 11 cycles. In TCRdb, the 5' RACE reads were re-called with MiXCR into one record per CDR3 protein. Seen here are 800,000 to 950,000 distinct CDR3 sequences, 48% observed once, and the top ten hold under 15%. General study points: The study lacked donor CMV status, which possibly confounded expanded clonotype changes. Fewer expanded clones and more diversity marked long-lived versus aged donors. Roughly linear declines in TCR beta diversity per million T cells occurred with age.

As regards this clonotype: Its antigen is not known.

The CDR3 loop spans 16 amino acids. Germline V lookup: CDR1 SGHTA, CDR2 FQGNSA. The V segment lost 0 bases and the J segment 6 bases; nucleotides outside the gene matches: 8. The gene calls are TRBV7-2 and TRBJ2-7, with 10 bases aligning to TRBD1. Specimen: blood. This TCR derives from a man under 40 in good health. In nucleotides, the CDR3 is TGTGCCAGCAGCTTAGCGGCGACCGGGACAGGGGTCGAGCAGTACTTC. It specifies CASSLAATGTGVEQYF.